This entry features one T cell receptor beta chain sequence. Its antigen is not identified. At survey level, the immunoSEQ assay was run in its v3.0 version. Some clones are missing from TCRdb's copy, which holds only in-frame ones; the method was immunoSEQ multiplex PCR. The sample has roughly 16,000 clones, 75% to 90% seen once. This entry belongs to a study of long-term antiretroviral therapy in people with HIV. General study findings and limits: HIV repertoires covered narrower CDR3 length ranges than controls did.

The germline V gene has CDR1 LNHNV and CDR2 YYDKDF (reference sequence). This CDR3 has 18 residues. The J segment lost 9 bases and the V segment lost 0 bases, leaving 15 bases of the junction unmatched. The receptor was isolated from a young man with HIV. The sequencing here drew on unsorted PBMCs, taken 0.3 years after starting antiretroviral therapy. This sequence joins TRBV15 and TRBJ2-2, with 8 positions matching TRBD1. This CDR3 reads CATSRDLPTGGMARELFF. DNA for the CDR3: TGTGCCACCAGCAGAGATCTTCCAACAGGGGGAATGGCCCGGGAGCTGTTTTTT.